The sequence of this TCR beta chain was determined in a study of blood T cells in healthy people across ages. There are many counts of this clonotype. Its cognate antigen is unknown. The J segment lost 4 bases and the V segment lost 6 bases, leaving 6 bases of the junction unmatched. Germline assignment: CDR1 DFQATT and CDR2 SNEGSKA (reference sequence). The CDR3 covers 14 residues. Per sample, a minimum of 6.5 million PBMCs were isolated. A J-beta primer mix and a sample-barcoded 5' primer were used in a second PCR of roughly 6 to 12 cycles. TCRdb re-analysed the 5' RACE reads in MiXCR, keeping a single row per CDR3 protein. The sample has some 700,000 distinct CDR3 sequences; 22% are singletons. Study-wide results and limits: Strong correlation existed between TCR beta diversity and naive T cell percentage. With age, beta diversity per million T cells declined roughly linearly, significantly by 40.

The origin of this receptor is a man aged 70 or older in good health. The chain carries TRBV20-1 and TRBJ2-3; the match to TRBD2 covers 11 bases. Material for sequencing was blood. CDR3 region: CSAQTSGDADTQYF. Written as DNA, the CDR3 is TGCAGTGCCCAGACTAGCGGGGACGCAGATACGCAGTATTTT.